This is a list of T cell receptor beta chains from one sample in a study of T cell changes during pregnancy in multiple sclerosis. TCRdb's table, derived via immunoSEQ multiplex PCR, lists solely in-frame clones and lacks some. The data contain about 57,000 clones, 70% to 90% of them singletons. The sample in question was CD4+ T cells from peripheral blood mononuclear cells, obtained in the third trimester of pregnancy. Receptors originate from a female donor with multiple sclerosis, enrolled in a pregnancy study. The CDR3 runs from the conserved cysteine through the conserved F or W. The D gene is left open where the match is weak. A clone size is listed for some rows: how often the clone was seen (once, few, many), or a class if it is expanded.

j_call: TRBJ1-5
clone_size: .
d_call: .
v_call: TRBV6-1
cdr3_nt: TGTGCCAGCAGTATGCAATTAATGAGTCAGCCCCAGCATTTT
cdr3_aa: CASSMQLMSQPQHF

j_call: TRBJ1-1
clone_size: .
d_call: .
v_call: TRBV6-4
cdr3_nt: TGTGCCAGCAGTCCCTCCCCAACGATCCCTACCGAAGCTTTCTTT
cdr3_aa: CASSPSPTIPTEAFF

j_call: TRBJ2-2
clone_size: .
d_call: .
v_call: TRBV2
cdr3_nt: TGTGCCAGCACCCCTCAGGGGTACACCGGGGAGCTGTTTTTT
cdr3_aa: CASTPQGYTGELFF

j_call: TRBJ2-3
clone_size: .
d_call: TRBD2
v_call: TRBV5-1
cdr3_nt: TGCGCCAGCAGCGACCGGGCTAGCGGGGGGGTGGCAGATACGCAGTATTTT
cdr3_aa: CASSDRASGGVADTQYF

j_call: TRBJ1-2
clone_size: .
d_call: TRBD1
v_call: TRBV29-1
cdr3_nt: TGCAGCGTTGAACCAGACAGGGGCTATGGCTACACCTTC
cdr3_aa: CSVEPDRGYGYTF

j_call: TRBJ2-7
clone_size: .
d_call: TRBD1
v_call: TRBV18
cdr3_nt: TGTGCCAGCACAGGACAGGGGGCTTACGAGCAGTACTTC
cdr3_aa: CASTGQGAYEQYF

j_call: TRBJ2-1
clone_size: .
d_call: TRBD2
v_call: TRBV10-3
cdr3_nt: TGTGCCATCAGTACTAGCGGGAGCGGCGGACATGAGCAGTTCTTC
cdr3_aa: CAISTSGSGGHEQFF

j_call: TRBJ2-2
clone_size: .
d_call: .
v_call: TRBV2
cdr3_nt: TGTGCCAGCAGTGTTGTCGGGGGCACCGGGGAGCTGTTTTTT
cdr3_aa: CASSVVGGTGELFF

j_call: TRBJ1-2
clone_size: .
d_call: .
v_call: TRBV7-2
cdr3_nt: TGTGCCAGCAGCTACGACAGGACCTATGGCTACACCTTC
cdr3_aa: CASSYDRTYGYTF

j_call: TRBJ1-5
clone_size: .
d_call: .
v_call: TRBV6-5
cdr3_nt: TGTGCCAGCAGCACGGGACACCCAAATCAGCCCCAGCATTTT
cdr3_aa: CASSTGHPNQPQHF

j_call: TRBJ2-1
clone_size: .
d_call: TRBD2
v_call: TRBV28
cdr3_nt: TGTGCCAGCAGACCTTGGGGGACTAGCGGGAGGGACAATGAGCAGTTCTTC
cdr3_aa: CASRPWGTSGRDNEQFF

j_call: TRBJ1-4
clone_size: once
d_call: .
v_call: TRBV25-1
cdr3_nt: TGTGCCAGCAGCCACACCAGGGGAACTAATGAAAAACTGTTTTTT
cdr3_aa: CASSHTRGTNEKLFF

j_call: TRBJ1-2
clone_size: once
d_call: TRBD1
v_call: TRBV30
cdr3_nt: TGTGCCTGGAAGAGGGACAGTTATGGCTACACCTTC
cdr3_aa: CAWKRDSYGYTF

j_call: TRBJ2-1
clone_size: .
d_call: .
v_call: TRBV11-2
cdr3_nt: TGTGCCAGCAGCTTAGGTGGACAGCAATACAATGAGCAGTTCTTC
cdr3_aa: CASSLGGQQYNEQFF

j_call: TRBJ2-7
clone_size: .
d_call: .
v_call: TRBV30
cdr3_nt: TGTGCCTGGGGAGTCAACTCCTACGAGCAGTACTTC
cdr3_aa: CAWGVNSYEQYF

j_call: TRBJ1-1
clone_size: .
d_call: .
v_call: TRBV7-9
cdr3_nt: TGTGCCAGCAGCTACAGGGCTGCTGAAGCTTTCTTT
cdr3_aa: CASSYRAAEAFF

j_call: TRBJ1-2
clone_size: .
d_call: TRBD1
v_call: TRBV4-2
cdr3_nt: TGTGCCAGCAGCCACAGGGACAGAGTCACTAACTATGGCTACACCTTC
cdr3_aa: CASSHRDRVTNYGYTF

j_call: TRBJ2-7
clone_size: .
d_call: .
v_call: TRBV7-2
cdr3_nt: TGTGCCAGCAGCTACCAGCGGACCTACGAGCAGTACTTC
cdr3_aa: CASSYQRTYEQYF

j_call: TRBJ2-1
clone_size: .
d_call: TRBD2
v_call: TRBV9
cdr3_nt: TGTGCCAGCAGCGAGGCCGGGACTAGCGGGGCTTTGGAGTTCTTC
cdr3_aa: CASSEAGTSGALEFF

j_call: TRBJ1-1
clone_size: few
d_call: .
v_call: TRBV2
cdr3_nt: TGTGTCACGTACGAGGTCGGTTCTGAAGCTTTCTTT
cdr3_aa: CVTYEVGSEAFF

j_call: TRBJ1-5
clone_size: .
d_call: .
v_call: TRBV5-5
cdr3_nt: TGTGCCAGCAGCTTGACGGGGAATCAGCCCCAGCATTTT
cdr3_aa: CASSLTGNQPQHF

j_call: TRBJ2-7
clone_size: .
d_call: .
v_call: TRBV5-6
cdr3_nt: TGTGCCAGCAGCTCCAACTACGAGCAGTACTTC
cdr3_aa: CASSSNYEQYF

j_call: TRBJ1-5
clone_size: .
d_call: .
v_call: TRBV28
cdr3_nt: TGTGCCAGCAGTCCTAACCCGACAGGAAGTCGGCAGCCCCAGCATTTT
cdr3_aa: CASSPNPTGSRQPQHF

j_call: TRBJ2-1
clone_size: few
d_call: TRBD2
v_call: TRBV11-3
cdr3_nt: TGTGCCAGCAGCTCGGGACTAGCGTACAATGAGCAGTTCTTC
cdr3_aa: CASSSGLAYNEQFF

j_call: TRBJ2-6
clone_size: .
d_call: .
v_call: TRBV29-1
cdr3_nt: TGCAGCGTTGAACCGACAGGAGCCAACGTCCTGACTTTC
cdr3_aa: CSVEPTGANVLTF

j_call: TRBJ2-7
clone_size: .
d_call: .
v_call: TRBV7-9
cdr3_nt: TGTGCCAGCAGCCTTGCTCGGGGCTCCTACGAGCAGTACTTC
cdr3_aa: CASSLARGSYEQYF

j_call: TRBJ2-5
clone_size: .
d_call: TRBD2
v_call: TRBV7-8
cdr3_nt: TGTGCCAGCAGCGGGGGACTAGCCGGGACCCAGTACTTC
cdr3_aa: CASSGGLAGTQYF

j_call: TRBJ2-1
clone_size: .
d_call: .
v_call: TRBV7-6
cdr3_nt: TGTGCCAGCGGATCCGGGGTAGGAACTCGTGAGCAGTTCTTC
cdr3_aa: CASGSGVGTREQFF

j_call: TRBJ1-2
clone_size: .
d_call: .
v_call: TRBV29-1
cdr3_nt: TGCAGCGTTGACCGCGACTATGGCTACACCTTC
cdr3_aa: CSVDRDYGYTF

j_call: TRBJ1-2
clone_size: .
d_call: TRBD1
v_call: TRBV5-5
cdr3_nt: TGTGCCAGCAGCCCCGACAGGGGGACTAACTATGGCTACACCTTC
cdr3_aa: CASSPDRGTNYGYTF

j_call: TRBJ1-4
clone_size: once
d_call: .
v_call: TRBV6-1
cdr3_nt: TGTGCCAGCAGTGAGGGGCCCGGCGAAAAACTGTTTTTT
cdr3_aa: CASSEGPGEKLFF

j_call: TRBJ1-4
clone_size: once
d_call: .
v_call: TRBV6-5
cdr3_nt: TGTGCCAGCAGTTCGGCAGGAGGGGAGTATGAAAAACTGTTTTTT
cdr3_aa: CASSSAGGEYEKLFF

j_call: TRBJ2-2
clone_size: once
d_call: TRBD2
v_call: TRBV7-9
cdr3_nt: TGTGCCAGCAGCGCTCGACTAGCGGCTAACACCGGGGAGCTGTTTTTT
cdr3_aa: CASSARLAANTGELFF

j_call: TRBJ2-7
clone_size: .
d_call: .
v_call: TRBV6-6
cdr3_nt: TGTGCCAGCGGACTTCCCTACGAGCAGTACTTC
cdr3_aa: CASGLPYEQYF

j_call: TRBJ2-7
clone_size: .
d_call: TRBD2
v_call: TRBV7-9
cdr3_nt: TGTGCCAGCAGCACGACTAGCGGGAGCACCTACGAGCAGTACTTC
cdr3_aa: CASSTTSGSTYEQYF

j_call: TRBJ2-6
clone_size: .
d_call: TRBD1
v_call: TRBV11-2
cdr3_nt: TGTGCCAGCAGCCTCCGGGTAGGGGGCTTAACCCCTGGGGCCAACGTCCTGACTTTC
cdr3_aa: CASSLRVGGLTPGANVLTF

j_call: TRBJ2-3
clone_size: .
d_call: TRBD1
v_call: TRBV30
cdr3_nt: TGTGCCTGGAGTCCTTGGACAGGGGAAGATACGCAGTATTTT
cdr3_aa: CAWSPWTGEDTQYF

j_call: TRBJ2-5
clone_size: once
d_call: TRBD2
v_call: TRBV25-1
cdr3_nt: TGTGCCAGCAGTGAATATGGAGCGGGGGGGCCTAAGACCCAGTACTTC
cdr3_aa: CASSEYGAGGPKTQYF

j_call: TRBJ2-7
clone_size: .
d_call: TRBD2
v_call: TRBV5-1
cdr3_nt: TGCGCCAGCAGCCCCGGATCCGGACTAGCGGACTCCAGCTCCTACGAGCAGTACTTC
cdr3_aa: CASSPGSGLADSSSYEQYF

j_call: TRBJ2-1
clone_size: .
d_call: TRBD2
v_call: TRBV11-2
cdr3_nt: TGTGCCAGCAGACGACTAGCGGGAGCGTACAATGAGCAGTTCTTC
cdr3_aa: CASRRLAGAYNEQFF

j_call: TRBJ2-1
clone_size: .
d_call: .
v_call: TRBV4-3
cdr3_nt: TGCGCCAGCAGCCAAGATCCCGCACACCCCCGCTACAATGAGCAGTTCTTC
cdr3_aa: CASSQDPAHPRYNEQFF

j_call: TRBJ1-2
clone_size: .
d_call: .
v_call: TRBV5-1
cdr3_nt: TGCGCCAGCAGCCTAGGGGAAGGAGCTAACTATGGCTACACCTTC
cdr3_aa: CASSLGEGANYGYTF

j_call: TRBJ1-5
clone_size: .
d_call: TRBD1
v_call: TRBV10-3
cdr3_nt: TGTGCCATCGGGACAGAAATGGGACAGCCCCAGCATTTT
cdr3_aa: CAIGTEMGQPQHF

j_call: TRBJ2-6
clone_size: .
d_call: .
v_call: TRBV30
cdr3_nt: TGTGCCTGGAGCACAGGTGCGTCCCCTGGGGCCAACGTCCTGACTTTC
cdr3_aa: CAWSTGASPGANVLTF

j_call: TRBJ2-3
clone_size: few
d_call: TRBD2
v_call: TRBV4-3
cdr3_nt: TGCGCCAGCAGCCTCCATCGGACTAGCGGGGGAGCAGATACGCAGTATTTT
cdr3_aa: CASSLHRTSGGADTQYF

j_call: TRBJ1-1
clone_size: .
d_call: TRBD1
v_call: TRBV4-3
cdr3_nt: TGCGCCAGCAGCCAGGATATCGGGACAGGGGTGAACACTGAAGCTTTCTTT
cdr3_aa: CASSQDIGTGVNTEAFF

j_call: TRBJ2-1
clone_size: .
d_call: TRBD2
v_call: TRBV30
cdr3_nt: TGTGCCTGGAGTGTTTGGAGAACTAGCGGGGGGGCCAATGAGCAGTTCTTC
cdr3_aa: CAWSVWRTSGGANEQFF

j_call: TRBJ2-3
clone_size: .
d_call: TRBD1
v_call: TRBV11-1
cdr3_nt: TGTGCCAGCAGCTTAGATTCGTGGGACAGGGGAACAGATACGCAGTATTTT
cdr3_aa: CASSLDSWDRGTDTQYF

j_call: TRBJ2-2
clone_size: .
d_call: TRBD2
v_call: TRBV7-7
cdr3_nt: TGTGCCAGCAGCTTGGATAGCGGGGGGGCAGGCACCGGGGAGCTGTTTTTT
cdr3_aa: CASSLDSGGAGTGELFF

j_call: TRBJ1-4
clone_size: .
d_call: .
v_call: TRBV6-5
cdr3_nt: TGTGCCAGCAGTTCTGGGAGGGCCCCCGCTGGGGAAAAACTGTTTTTT
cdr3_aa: CASSSGRAPAGEKLFF

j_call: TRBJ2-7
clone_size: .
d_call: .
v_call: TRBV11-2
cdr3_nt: TGTGCCAGCAGCTTAACCGCGACAGGTGGGATCTACGAGCAGTACTTC
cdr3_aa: CASSLTATGGIYEQYF

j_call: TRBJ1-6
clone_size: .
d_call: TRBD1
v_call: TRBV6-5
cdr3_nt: TGTGCCAGCAGCCTCCGGGACAGCGATTCACCCCTCCACTTT
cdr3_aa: CASSLRDSDSPLHF

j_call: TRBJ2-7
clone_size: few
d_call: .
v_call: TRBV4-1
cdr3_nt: TGCGCCAGCAGCCCGACCGACAGCGCCGAGCAGTACTTC
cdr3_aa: CASSPTDSAEQYF

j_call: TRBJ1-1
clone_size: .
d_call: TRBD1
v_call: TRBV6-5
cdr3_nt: TGTGCCAGCAGGGACAGGGTCCGCGCTTTCTTT
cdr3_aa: CASRDRVRAFF

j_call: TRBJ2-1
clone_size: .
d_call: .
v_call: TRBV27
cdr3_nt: TGTGCCAGCAGTTTACCCGTCGGGGGTGCCTACAATGAGCAGTTCTTC
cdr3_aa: CASSLPVGGAYNEQFF

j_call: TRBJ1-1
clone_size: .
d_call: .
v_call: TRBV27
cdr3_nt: TGTGCCAGCAGTTTATCTTTTGGCGGGGGTTTTTCCACTGAAGCTTTCTTT
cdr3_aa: CASSLSFGGGFSTEAFF